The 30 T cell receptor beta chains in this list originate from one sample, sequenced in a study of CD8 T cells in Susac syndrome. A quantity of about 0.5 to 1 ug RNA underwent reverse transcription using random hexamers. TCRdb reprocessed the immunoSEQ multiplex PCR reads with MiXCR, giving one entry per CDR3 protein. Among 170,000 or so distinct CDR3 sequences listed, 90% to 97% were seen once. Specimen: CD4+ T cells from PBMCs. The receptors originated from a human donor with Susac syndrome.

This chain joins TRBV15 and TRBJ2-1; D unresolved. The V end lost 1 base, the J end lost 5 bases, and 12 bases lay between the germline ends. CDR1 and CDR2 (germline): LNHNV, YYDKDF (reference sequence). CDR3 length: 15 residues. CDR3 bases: TGTGCCACCAGCAGAGTAGGGTGGCAGGACAATGAGCAGTTCTTC. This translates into CATSRVGWQDNEQFF.

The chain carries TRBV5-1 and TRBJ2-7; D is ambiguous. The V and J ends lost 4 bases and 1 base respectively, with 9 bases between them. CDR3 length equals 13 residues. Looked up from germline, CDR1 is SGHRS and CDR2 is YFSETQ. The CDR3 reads CASSLTASYEQYF. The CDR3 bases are TGCGCCAGCAGCCTTACAGCATCCTACGAGCAGTACTTC.

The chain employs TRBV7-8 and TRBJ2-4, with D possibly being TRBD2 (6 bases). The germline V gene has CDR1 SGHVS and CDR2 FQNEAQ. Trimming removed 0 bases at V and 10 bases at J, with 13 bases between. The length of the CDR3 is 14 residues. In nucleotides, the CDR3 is TGTGCCAGCAGCTTAGCCGGGTCCGGAGGGATTCAGTACTTC. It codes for CASSLAGSGGIQYF. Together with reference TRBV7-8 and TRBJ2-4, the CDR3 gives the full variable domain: GAGVSQSPRYKVAKRGQDVALRCDPISGHVSLFWYQQALGQGPEFLTYFQNEAQLDKSGLPSDRFFAERPEGSVSTLKIQRTQQEDSAVYLCASSLAGSGGIQYFGAGTRLSVL.

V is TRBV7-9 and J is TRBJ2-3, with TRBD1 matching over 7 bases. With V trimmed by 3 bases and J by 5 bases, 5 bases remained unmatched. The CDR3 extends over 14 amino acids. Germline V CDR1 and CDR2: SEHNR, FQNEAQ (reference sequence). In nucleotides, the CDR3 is TGTGCCAGCAGCTTTGGACAGGCGCAAGATACGCAGTATTTT. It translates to CASSFGQAQDTQYF.

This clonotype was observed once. In nucleotides, the CDR3 is TGTGCCAGCAGCCCCAGGGGAGAGCGCGGGGCCAACGTCCTGACTTTC. Residues: CASSPRGERGANVLTF. The chain uses TRBV3-1 and TRBJ2-6; D is possibly TRBD1 (6 bases). CDR3 length: 16 amino acids. Per the germline V gene, CDR1 is LGHDT and CDR2 is YNNKEL (reference sequence). V was clipped by 4 bases and J by 4 bases, with 14 bases between them.

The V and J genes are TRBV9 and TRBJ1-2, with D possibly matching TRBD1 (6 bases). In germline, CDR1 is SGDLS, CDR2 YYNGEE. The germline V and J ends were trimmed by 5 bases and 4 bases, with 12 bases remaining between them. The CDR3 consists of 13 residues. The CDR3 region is CASRATGGYGYTF. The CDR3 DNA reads TGTGCCAGCAGGGCGACAGGTGGCTATGGCTACACCTTC. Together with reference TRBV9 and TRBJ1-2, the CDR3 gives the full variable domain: DSGVTQTPKHLITATGQRVTLRCSPRSGDLSVYWYQQSLDQGLQFLIQYYNGEERAKGNILERFSAQQFPDLHSELNLSSLELGDSALYFCASRATGGYGYTFGSGTRLTVV.

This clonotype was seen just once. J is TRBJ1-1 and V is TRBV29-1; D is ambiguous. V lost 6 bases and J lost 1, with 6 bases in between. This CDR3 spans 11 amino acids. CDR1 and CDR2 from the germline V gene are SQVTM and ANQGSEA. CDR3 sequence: CSVDSNTEAFF. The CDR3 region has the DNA TGCAGCGTCGACTCGAACACTGAAGCTTTCTTT.

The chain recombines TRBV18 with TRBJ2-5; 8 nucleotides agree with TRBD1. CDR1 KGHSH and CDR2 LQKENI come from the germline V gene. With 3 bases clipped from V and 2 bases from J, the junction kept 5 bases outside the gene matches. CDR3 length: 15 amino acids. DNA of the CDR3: TGTGCCAGCTCACCTTCTGACAGGGGACAAGAGACCCAGTACTTC. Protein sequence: CASSPSDRGQETQYF. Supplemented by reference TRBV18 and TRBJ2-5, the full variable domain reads NAGVMQNPRHLVRRRGQEARLRCSPMKGHSHVYWYRQLPEEGLKFMVYLQKENIIDESGMPKERFSAEFPKEGPSILRIQQVVRGDSAAYFCASSPSDRGQETQYFGPGTRLLVL.

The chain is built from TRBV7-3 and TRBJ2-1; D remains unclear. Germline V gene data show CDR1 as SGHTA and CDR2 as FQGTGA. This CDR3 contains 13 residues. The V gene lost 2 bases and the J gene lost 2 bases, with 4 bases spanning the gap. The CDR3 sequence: CASSLDPYNEQFF. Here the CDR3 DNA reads TGTGCCAGCAGCTTAGACCCCTACAATGAGCAGTTCTTC.

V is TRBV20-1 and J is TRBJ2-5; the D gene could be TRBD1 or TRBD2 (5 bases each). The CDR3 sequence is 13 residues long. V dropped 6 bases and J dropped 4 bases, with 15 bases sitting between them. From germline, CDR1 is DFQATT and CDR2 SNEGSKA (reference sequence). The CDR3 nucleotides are TGCAGTGCGGCAGGACTTAGGGGAGAGACCCAGTACTTC. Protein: CSAAGLRGETQYF.

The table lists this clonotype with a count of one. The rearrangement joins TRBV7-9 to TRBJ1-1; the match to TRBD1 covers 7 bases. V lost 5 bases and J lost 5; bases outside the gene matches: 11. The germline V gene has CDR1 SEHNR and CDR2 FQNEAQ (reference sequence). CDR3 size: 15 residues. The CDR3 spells CASSHTRQGGTEAFF. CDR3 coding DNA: TGTGCCAGCAGCCACACCCGACAGGGAGGGACTGAAGCTTTCTTT.

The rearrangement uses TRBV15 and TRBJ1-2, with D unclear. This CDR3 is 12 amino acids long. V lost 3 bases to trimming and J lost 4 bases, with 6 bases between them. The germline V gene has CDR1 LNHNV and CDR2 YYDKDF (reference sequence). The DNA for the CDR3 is TGTGCCACCAGCAGTGGCGGCTATGGCTACACCTTC. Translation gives CATSSGGYGYTF.

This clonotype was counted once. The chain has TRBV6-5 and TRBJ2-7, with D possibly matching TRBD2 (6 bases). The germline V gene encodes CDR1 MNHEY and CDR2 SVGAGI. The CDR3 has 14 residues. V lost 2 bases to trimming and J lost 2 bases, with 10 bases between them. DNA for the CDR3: TGTGCCAGCAGTTACGCGGGGCCCCCCTACGAGCAGTACTTC. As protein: CASSYAGPPYEQYF.

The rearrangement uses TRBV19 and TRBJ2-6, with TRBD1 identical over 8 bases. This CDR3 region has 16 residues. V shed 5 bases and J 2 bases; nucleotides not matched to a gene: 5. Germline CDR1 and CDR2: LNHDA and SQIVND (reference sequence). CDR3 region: CASSPLTGAGANVLTF. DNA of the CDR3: TGTGCCAGTAGTCCCCTGACAGGGGCTGGGGCCAACGTCCTGACTTTC.

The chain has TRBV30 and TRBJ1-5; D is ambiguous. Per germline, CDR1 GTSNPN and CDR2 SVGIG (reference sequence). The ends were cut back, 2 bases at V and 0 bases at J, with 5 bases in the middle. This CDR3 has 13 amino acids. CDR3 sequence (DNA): TGTGCCTGGAGTCGGAGTAGCAATCAGCCCCAGCATTTT. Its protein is CAWSRSSNQPQHF.

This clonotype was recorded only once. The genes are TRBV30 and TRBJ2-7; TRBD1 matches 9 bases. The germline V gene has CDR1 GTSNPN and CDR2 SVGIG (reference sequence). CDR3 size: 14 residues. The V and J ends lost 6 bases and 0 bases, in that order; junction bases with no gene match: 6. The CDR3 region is CACLGTGLSYEQYF. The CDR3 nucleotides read TGTGCCTGTTTGGGGACAGGGCTCTCCTACGAGCAGTACTTC.

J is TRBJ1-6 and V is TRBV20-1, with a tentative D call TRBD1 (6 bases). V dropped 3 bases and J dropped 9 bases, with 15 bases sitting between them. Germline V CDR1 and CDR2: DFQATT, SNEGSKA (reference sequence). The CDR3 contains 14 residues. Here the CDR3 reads CSASLGTGTSPLHF. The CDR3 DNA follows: TGCAGTGCTAGCTTAGGCACAGGGACTTCACCCCTCCACTTT.

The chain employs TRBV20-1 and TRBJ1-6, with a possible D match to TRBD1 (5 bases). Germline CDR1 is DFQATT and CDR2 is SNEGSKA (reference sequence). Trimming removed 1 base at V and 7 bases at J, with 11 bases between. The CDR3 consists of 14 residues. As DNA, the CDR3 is TGCAGTGCTAGAGTTCAGGGAGGGAATTCACCCCTCCACTTT. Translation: CSARVQGGNSPLHF.

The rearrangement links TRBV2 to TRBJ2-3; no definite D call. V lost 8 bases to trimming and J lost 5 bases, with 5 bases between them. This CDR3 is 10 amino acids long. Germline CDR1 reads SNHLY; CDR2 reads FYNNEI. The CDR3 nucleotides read TGTGCCAGCGGAGAAGATACGCAGTATTTT. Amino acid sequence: CASGEDTQYF.

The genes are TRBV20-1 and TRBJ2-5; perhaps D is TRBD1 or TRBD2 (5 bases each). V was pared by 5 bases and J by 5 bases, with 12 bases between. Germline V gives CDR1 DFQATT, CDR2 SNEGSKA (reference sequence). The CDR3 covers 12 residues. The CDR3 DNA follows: TGCAGTGCTGTCGAGTGGGGGGAGACCCAGTACTTC. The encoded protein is CSAVEWGETQYF.

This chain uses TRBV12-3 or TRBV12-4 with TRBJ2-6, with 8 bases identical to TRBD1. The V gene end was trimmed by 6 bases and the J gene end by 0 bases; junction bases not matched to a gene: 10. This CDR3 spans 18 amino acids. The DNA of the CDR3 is TGTGCCAGCAGCCGCACAGGGGGACTCAGCTCTGGGGCCAACGTCCTGACTTTC. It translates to CASSRTGGLSSGANVLTF.

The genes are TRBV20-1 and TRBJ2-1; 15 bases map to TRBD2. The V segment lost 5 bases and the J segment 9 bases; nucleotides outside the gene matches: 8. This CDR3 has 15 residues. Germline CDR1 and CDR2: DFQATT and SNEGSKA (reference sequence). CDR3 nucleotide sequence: TGCAGTGCTCGGACTAGCGGGAGGGCTGGTGCTGAGCAGTTCTTC. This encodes CSARTSGRAGAEQFF.

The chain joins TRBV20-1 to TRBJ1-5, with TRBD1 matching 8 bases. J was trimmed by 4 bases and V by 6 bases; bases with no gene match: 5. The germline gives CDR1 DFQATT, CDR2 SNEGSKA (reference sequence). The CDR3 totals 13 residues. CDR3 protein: CSARTGLNQPQHF. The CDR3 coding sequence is TGCAGTGCCAGGACAGGGCTAAATCAGCCCCAGCATTTT.

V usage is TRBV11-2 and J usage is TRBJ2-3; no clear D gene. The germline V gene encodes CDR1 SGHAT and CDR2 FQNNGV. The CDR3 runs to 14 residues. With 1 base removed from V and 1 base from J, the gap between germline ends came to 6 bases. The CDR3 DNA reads TGTGCCAGCAGCTTAGGGGCAGGCACAGATACGCAGTATTTT. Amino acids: CASSLGAGTDTQYF.

Written as DNA, the CDR3 is TGTGCCAGCAGCCGGGACAGGGGGCAAGAGACCCAGTACTTC. Translation: CASSRDRGQETQYF. The chain recombines TRBV7-3 with TRBJ2-5; 11 bases map to TRBD1. The trim removed 5 bases at V and 2 bases at J, leaving 1 base unmatched. CDR1 and CDR2 from the germline V gene are SGHTA and FQGTGA. The CDR3 loop spans 14 amino acids.

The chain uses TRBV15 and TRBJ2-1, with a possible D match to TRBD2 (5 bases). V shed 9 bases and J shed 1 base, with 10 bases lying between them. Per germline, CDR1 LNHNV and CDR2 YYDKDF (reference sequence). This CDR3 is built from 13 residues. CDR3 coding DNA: TGTGCCACGAAAGAGGGATCCTACAATGAGCAGTTCTTC. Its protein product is CATKEGSYNEQFF.

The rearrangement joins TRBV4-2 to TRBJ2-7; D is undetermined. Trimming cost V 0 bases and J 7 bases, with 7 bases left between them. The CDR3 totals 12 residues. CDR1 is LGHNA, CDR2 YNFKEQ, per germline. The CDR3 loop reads CASSQDWGEQYF. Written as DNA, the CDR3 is TGTGCCAGCAGCCAAGATTGGGGAGAGCAGTACTTC.

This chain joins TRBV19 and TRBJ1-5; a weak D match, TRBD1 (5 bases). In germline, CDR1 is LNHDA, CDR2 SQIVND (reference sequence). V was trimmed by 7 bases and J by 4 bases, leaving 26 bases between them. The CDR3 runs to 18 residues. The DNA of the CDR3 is TGTGCCAGTAAGCTCTCCTTCAATCCAGCTACAGGAAATCAGCCCCAGCATTTT. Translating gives CASKLSFNPATGNQPQHF.

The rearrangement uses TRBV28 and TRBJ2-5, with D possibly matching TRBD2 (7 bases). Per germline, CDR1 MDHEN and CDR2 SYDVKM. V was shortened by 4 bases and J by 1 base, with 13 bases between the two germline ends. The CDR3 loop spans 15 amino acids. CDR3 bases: TGTGCCAGCAGTTCCGGGGGGCCCGCCCAAGAGACCCAGTACTTC. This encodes CASSSGGPAQETQYF.

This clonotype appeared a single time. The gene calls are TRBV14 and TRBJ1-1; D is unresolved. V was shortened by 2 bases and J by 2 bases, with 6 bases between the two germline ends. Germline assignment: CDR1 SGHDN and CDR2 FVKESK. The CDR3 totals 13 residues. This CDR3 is CASSQYVNTEAFF. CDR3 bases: TGTGCCAGCAGCCAATACGTTAACACTGAAGCTTTCTTT.